Listed below are T cell receptor beta chains from one sample, sequenced in a study of cytomegalovirus exposure and HLA in healthy donors. The repertoire was sequenced with immunoSEQ multiplex PCR; TCRdb's copy has only in-frame clones and lacks some. This table holds 150,000 to 250,000 clones, approximately 80% found once. Sequencing was carried out using PBMCs. These receptors came from a woman aged 25 to 45 in good health and CMV-seropositive. CDR3s leave out the opening cysteine and the closing phenylalanine or tryptophan.

v_gene: TRBV29-1; CDR3aa: SVEFPGPPPEKLF
v_gene: TRBV2; CDR3aa: AETGAGYGYT
v_gene: TRBV6-4; CDR3aa: ARGVRTGSIHEQY
v_gene: TRBV27; CDR3aa: ASSLEGDRVPTEAF
v_gene: TRBV27; CDR3aa: ASSYTQTALTYEQY
v_gene: TRBV5-6; CDR3aa: ASSLEAGGYEQY
v_gene: TRBV6-5; CDR3aa: ASSSPGYNEQF
v_gene: TRBV7-6; CDR3aa: ASSLASDRYNEQF
v_gene: TRBV30; CDR3aa: AWMSPPTYEQY
v_gene: TRBV5-4; CDR3aa: ASSLDGGSRYEQY
v_gene: TRBV2; CDR3aa: ASRRKREGQDNEQF
v_gene: TRBV9; CDR3aa: ASSDGQGLLGSPSYEQY
v_gene: TRBV5-1; CDR3aa: ASSLEGGGKFKYEQY
v_gene: TRBV6-1; CDR3aa: ASSAFLSGDYNEQF
v_gene: TRBV15; CDR3aa: ATSRGSELGYT
v_gene: TRBV18; CDR3aa: ASSDRDPRNNEQF
v_gene: TRBV20-1; CDR3aa: SARPSREAF